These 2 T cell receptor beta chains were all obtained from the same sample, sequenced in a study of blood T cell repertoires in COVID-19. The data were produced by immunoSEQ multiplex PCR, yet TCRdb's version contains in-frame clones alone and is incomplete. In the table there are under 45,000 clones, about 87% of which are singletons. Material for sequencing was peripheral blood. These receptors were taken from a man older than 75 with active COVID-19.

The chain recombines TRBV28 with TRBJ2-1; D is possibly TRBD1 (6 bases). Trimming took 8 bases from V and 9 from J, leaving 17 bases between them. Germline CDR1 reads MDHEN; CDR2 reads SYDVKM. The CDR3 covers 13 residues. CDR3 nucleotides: TGTGCCAGCGTCAGCCAACAGGGTGGTGAGCAGTTCTTC. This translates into CASVSQQGGEQFF.

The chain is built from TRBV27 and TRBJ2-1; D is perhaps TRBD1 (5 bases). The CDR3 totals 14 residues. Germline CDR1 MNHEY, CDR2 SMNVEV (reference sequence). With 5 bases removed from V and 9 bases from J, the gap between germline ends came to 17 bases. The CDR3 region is CASSPSPRAGEQFF. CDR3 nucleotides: TGTGCCAGCAGTCCCAGCCCCAGGGCCGGTGAGCAGTTCTTC.